This T cell receptor beta chain was sequenced during a study of T cell responses to AZD1222 COVID-19 vaccine. The assay was immunoSEQ multiplex PCR, and TCRdb's table has in-frame clones only and misses some. This sample carries about 94,000 clones, around nine tenths of them seen once, and the ten largest clones take 13%. The CDR3 consists of 12 residues. The V gene end was trimmed by 3 bases and the J gene end by 3 bases; junction bases not matched to a gene: 0. The germline CDR1 and CDR2 sequences are SGHNT and YYREEE (reference sequence). The receptor's source is an adult in good health. This chain connects TRBV5-4 to TRBJ2-7; 7 bases agree with TRBD2. The sequenced sample was peripheral blood, obtained on day 0 of AZD1222 vaccination. The CDR3: CASSWGGYEQYF. In DNA form, the CDR3 reads TGTGCCAGCAGCTGGGGGGGCTACGAGCAGTACTTC.